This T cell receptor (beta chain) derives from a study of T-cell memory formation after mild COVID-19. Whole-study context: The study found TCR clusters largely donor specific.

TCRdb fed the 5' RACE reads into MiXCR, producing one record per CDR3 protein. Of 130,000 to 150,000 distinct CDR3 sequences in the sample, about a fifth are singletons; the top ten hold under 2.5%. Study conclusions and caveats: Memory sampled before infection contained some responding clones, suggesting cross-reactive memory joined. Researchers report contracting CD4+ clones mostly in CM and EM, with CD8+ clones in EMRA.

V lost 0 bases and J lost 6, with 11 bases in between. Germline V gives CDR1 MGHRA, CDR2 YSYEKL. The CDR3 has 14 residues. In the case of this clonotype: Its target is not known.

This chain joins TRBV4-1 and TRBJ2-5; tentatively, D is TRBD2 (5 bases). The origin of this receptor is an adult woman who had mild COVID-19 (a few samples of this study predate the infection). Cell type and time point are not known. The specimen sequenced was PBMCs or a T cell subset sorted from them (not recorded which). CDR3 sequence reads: CASSQDRDGQTQYF. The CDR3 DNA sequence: TGCGCCAGCAGCCAAGATCGGGATGGCCAGACCCAGTACTTC.